The 31 T cell receptor beta chains in this list originate from one sample, sequenced in a study of T cells in localized non-small cell lung cancer. Repertoires were generated with immunoSEQ multiplex PCR, while TCRdb's copy carries only in-frame clones and drops some. This table holds 20,000 to 25,000 clones, over 75% found once. Sequencing used PBMCs, obtained before any cancer treatment. These receptors were taken from a woman aged 35-70 years with stage II squamous cell lung carcinoma.

The CDR3 DNA reads TGTGCCAGCGCGGCCAGCGCAGATACGCAGTATTTT. This codes for CASAASADTQYF. The rearrangement links TRBV7-2 to TRBJ2-3; D is unclear. V lost 8 bases and J lost 4, with 10 bases in between. Germline assignment: CDR1 SGHTA and CDR2 FQGNSA. The CDR3 is 12 residues long.

This clone was seen only a few times. The chain has TRBV10-3 and TRBJ1-3; the match to TRBD1 covers 7 bases. CDR3 length: 14 amino acids. V lost 7 bases and J lost 0; bases outside the gene matches: 3. The germline CDR1 and CDR2 sequences are ENHRY and SYGVKD. The CDR3 sequence: CAIMDRNSGNTIYF. Here the CDR3 DNA reads TGTGCCATCATGGACAGGAACTCTGGAAACACCATATATTTT.

J is TRBJ2-3 and V is TRBV30; D remains ambiguous. Germline V CDR1 and CDR2: GTSNPN, SVGIG (reference sequence). The CDR3 is 11 residues long. Trimming removed 0 bases at V and 7 bases at J, with 5 bases between. The CDR3: CAWSVLHTQYF. CDR3 in DNA: TGTGCCTGGAGTGTACTCCATACGCAGTATTTT.

The chain recombines TRBV19 with TRBJ1-2, with D perhaps TRBD1 (5 bases). The CDR3 is 12 residues long. The ends were cut back, 7 bases at V and 8 bases at J, with 14 bases in the middle. The germline gives CDR1 LNHDA, CDR2 SQIVND (reference sequence). The CDR3 nucleotides read TGTGCCAGTACGAACGGGAGGGACGGCTACACCTTC. As protein: CASTNGRDGYTF. Together with reference TRBV19 and TRBJ1-2, the CDR3 gives the full variable domain: DGGITQSPKYLFRKEGQNVTLSCEQNLNHDAMYWYRQDPGQGLRLIYYSQIVNDFQKGDIAEGYSVSREKKESFPLTVTSAQKNPTAFYLCASTNGRDGYTFGSGTRLTVV.

The chain couples TRBV9 to TRBJ2-3; perhaps TRBD2 as D (5 bases). The CDR3 consists of 14 residues. V was trimmed by 0 bases and J by 2 bases, leaving 7 bases between them. The germline V gene encodes CDR1 SGDLS and CDR2 YYNGEE. CDR3 nucleotide sequence: TGTGCCAGCAGCGTAGGAGGGTTCACAGATACGCAGTATTTT. Translating it yields CASSVGGFTDTQYF. The full variable domain, its missing parts supplied by reference TRBV9 and TRBJ2-3, is DSGVTQTPKHLITATGQRVTLRCSPRSGDLSVYWYQQSLDQGLQFLIQYYNGEERAKGNILERFSAQQFPDLHSELNLSSLELGDSALYFCASSVGGFTDTQYFGPGTRLTVL.

The count of this clone is one. The gene calls are TRBV11-3 and TRBJ1-1, with 7 bases that match TRBD1. Looked up from germline, CDR1 is SGHNT and CDR2 is YENEEA. This CDR3 is built from 13 residues. Trimming removed 10 bases from V and 10 bases from J; junction bases left unmatched: 15. The CDR3 nucleotides are TGTGCCACTGGTCAGGGGGGGGCGATGGGAGCTTTCTTT. Protein sequence: CATGQGGAMGAFF.

The rearrangement joins TRBV11-2 to TRBJ2-5; 11 nucleotides match TRBD2. The J segment lost 5 bases and the V segment lost 3 bases, leaving 5 bases of the junction unmatched. The V gene's germline CDR1 is SGHAT and CDR2 FQNNGV. CDR3 length: 15 residues. For the CDR3, the DNA is TGTGCCAGCAGCTTGGGGACTAGCGGAGGGGAGACCCAGTACTTC. It translates to CASSLGTSGGETQYF.

V and J are TRBV6-6 and TRBJ1-2; 9 nucleotides agree with TRBD1. V gave up 6 bases and J gave up 4 bases; unmatched junction bases: 6. In germline, CDR1 is MNHNY, CDR2 SVGAGI (reference sequence). CDR3 length: 14 amino acids. The CDR3 nucleotides read TGTGCCAGCAGCCACGGGACAGGGTCCTATGGCTACACCTTC. It specifies CASSHGTGSYGYTF.

A few counts support this clone. The chain has TRBV5-1 and TRBJ2-5, with 7 positions matching TRBD1. The germline V gene encodes CDR1 SGHRS and CDR2 YFSETQ. The CDR3 spans 13 residues. J gave up 4 bases and V 5 bases, and 5 bases lay outside the gene matches. CDR3 nucleotide sequence: TGCGCCAGCAGGGGGACAGTTACAGAGACCCAGTACTTC. It translates to CASRGTVTETQYF.

In DNA form, the CDR3 reads TGTGCCAGCAGTCCAGCGGGAGGGCCCAGGGAGCAGTACTTC. Translated, it gives CASSPAGGPREQYF. V is TRBV6-6 and J is TRBJ2-7; 10 bases align to TRBD2. The CDR3 covers 14 residues. The germline gives CDR1 MNHNY, CDR2 SVGAGI (reference sequence). After removal of 5 bases from V and 7 bases from J, the junction contained 8 bases not matched to a gene.

The sample holds one count of this clone. The chain joins TRBV19 to TRBJ1-1; D is unresolved. The germline gives CDR1 LNHDA, CDR2 SQIVND (reference sequence). The germline V and J ends were trimmed by 3 bases and 5 bases, with 13 bases remaining between them. This CDR3 is 14 amino acids long. CDR3 in amino acids: CASSILVGRTEAFF. CDR3 in DNA: TGTGCCAGTAGTATTCTCGTGGGTAGGACTGAAGCTTTCTTT.

Turning to this clone: At one boundary the junction diverges from the germline segment, which might be a read error. This sequence joins TRBV7-3 and TRBJ2-5; D is possibly TRBD2 (6 bases). Germline V gives CDR1 SGHTA, CDR2 FQGTGA. The CDR3 runs to 13 residues. The chain's CDR3 is CASSFTSQEAQYF. In nucleotides, the CDR3 is TGTGCCAGCAGCTTTACTAGCCAAGAGGCCCAGTACTTC.

This chain joins TRBV28 and TRBJ2-6; 7 nucleotides align to TRBD1. With V trimmed by 6 bases and J by 3 bases, 8 bases remained unmatched. CDR1 MDHEN and CDR2 SYDVKM come from the germline V gene. CDR3 length equals 16 residues. CDR3 sequence (DNA): TGTGCCAGCAGGTTAGAGGGGGCGCGTGGGGCCAACGTCCTGACTTTC. Translating it yields CASRLEGARGANVLTF.

This clone was seen just once. This chain joins TRBV18 and TRBJ2-7; D is unclear. The CDR3 covers 12 residues. With 2 bases removed from V and 6 bases from J, the gap between germline ends came to 8 bases. Germline-derived CDR1 and CDR2 are KGHSH and LQKENI. The CDR3 sequence is CASSPGSSEQYF. The CDR3 coding sequence is TGTGCCAGCTCACCAGGCAGCTCCGAGCAGTACTTC.

For the CDR3, the DNA is TGTGCCAGCAGCGTCAAAGCGGGAACGACTCAAGAGACCCAGTACTTC. It encodes CASSVKAGTTQETQYF. The V and J genes are TRBV5-6 and TRBJ2-5, with 7 positions matching TRBD2. V trimming: 4 bases; J trimming: 2 bases; junction bases outside the gene matches: 11. The germline V gene has CDR1 SGHDT and CDR2 YYEEEE. The CDR3 is 16 amino acids. Together with reference TRBV5-6 and TRBJ2-5, the CDR3 gives the full variable domain: DAGVTQSPTHLIKTRGQQVTLRCSPKSGHDTVSWYQQALGQGPQFIFQYYEEEERQRGNFPDRFSGHQFPNYSSELNVNALLLGDSALYLCASSVKAGTTQETQYFGPGTRLLVL.

This chain links TRBV6-5 with TRBJ1-5; weak D call: TRBD1 (5 bases). There are 13 residues in the CDR3. Per the germline V gene, CDR1 is MNHEY and CDR2 is SVGAGI. V shed 7 bases and J shed 2 bases, with 9 bases lying between them. The CDR3 DNA reads as TGTGCCAGCACGGGGGGGGGCAATCAGCCCCAGCATTTT. Translated: CASTGGGNQPQHF.

The CDR3 sequence: CASKVEGQNTGELFF. The CDR3 coding sequence is TGTGCCAGCAAGGTCGAGGGACAGAACACCGGGGAGCTGTTTTTT. This sequence joins TRBV6-1 and TRBJ2-2; possibly TRBD1 for D (6 bases). CDR3 length: 15 residues. CDR1 MNHNS and CDR2 SASEGT come from the germline V gene. V lost 7 bases and J lost 1, with 13 bases in between.

The chain combines TRBV5-1 with TRBJ2-1, with 8 bases matching TRBD1. V lost 4 bases, J lost 2 bases, and 5 bases stayed unmatched. The CDR3 spans 15 residues. In germline, CDR1 is SGHRS, CDR2 YFSETQ. The CDR3 region has the DNA TGCGCCAGCAGCGTGGGGACAGGAGCCTACAATGAGCAGTTCTTC. Encoded protein: CASSVGTGAYNEQFF.

This clone was found once. This CDR3 is CASSVVGAWSGQRESLTQYF. CDR3 nucleotides: TGTGCCAGCAGCGTAGTTGGTGCGTGGTCAGGACAGCGAGAATCATTAACGCAGTATTTT. The chain uses TRBV9 and TRBJ2-3; D might be TRBD1 (6 bases). The germline CDR1 and CDR2 sequences are SGDLS and YYNGEE. The length of the CDR3 is 20 residues. V gave up 0 bases and J gave up 9 bases, with 32 bases separating them.

The V call is TRBV5-4, the J call TRBJ1-2; a possible D gene is TRBD1 (6 bases). CDR1 is SGHNT, CDR2 YYREEE, per germline (reference sequence). This CDR3 region has 16 residues. The V end was cut by 0 bases, the J end by 1 base, with 13 bases between. CDR3 region: CASSLAGGALNYGYTF. In DNA, the CDR3 is TGTGCCAGCAGCTTGGCCGGGGGGGCGCTTAACTATGGCTACACCTTC.

This clone came up once. J is TRBJ1-5 and V is TRBV5-8; D not certain. Germline values: CDR1 SGHTS, CDR2 YDEGEE. V was pared by 6 bases and J by 0 bases, with 13 bases between. This CDR3 has 15 amino acids. CDR3 nucleotides: TGTGCCAGCAACCCCGGGGTAGATAGCAATCAGCCCCAGCATTTT. Translating gives CASNPGVDSNQPQHF.

This sequence joins TRBV28 and TRBJ2-1, with TRBD2 identical over 12 bases. Germline values: CDR1 MDHEN, CDR2 SYDVKM. The V and J ends lost 6 bases and 7 bases, in that order; junction bases with no gene match: 13. This CDR3 comprises 17 residues. The chain's CDR3 is CASSPASTSGRRNEQFF. Here the CDR3 DNA reads TGTGCCAGCAGCCCAGCCTCTACTAGCGGGAGGAGGAATGAGCAGTTCTTC.

V is TRBV6-5 and J is TRBJ2-7, with 8 bases that match TRBD2. This CDR3 comprises 15 residues. Germline CDR1 is MNHEY and CDR2 is SVGAGI. V dropped 2 bases and J dropped 4; count of bases not matched to a gene: 7. The CDR3 reads CASSYEGSGSYEQYF. The CDR3 DNA reads as TGTGCCAGCAGTTACGAGGGCAGCGGGAGTTACGAGCAGTACTTC.

This clone has just one count. The chain links TRBV6-1 to TRBJ2-3; 9 nucleotides line up with TRBD1. Germline V gene sequence: CDR1 MNHNS, CDR2 SASEGT. With 4 bases clipped from V and 0 bases from J, the junction kept 8 bases outside the gene matches. The CDR3 runs to 17 residues. The CDR3 DNA follows: TGTGCCAGCAGTGCACTACAGGGGGCCGCTAGCACAGATACGCAGTATTTT. Its protein product is CASSALQGAASTDTQYF.

The genes are TRBV6-1 and TRBJ1-4, with TRBD1 as a possible D gene (5 bases). V lost 8 bases and J 5 bases, leaving 6 bases between the germline ends. In germline, CDR1 is MNHNS, CDR2 SASEGT. This CDR3 spans 11 amino acids. This CDR3 reads CASYRNEKLFF. CDR3 DNA sequence: TGTGCCAGCTACAGGAATGAAAAACTGTTTTTT.

The rearrangement uses TRBV28 and TRBJ2-7; weak D call: TRBD1 (6 bases). CDR3 length equals 13 residues. Germline loops: CDR1 MDHEN, CDR2 SYDVKM. Trimming took off 8 bases at V and 6 bases at J, with 17 bases between the two ends. This chain's CDR3 is CASGLTGFSEQYF. The DNA of the CDR3 is TGTGCCAGCGGTCTGACAGGTTTCAGCGAGCAGTACTTC.

V and J are TRBV9 and TRBJ2-7, with 10 bases matching TRBD1. Germline CDR1 is SGDLS and CDR2 is YYNGEE. Trimming cost V 4 bases and J 7 bases; bases outside gene matches: 11. The CDR3 runs to 15 residues. The CDR3 DNA sequence: TGTGCCAGCAGCCGAGGGGGGACAGGGGCAGGTGAGCAGTACTTC. This codes for CASSRGGTGAGEQYF.

The chain joins TRBV19 to TRBJ1-5, with D perhaps matching TRBD1 (5 bases). Deletions cut 7 bases from V and 6 bases from J, with 13 bases between. The CDR3 sequence is 13 residues long. CDR1 is LNHDA, CDR2 SQIVND, per germline (reference sequence). The CDR3 nucleotides read TGTGCCAGTATGGGGCAGGGACGTCAGCCCCAGCATTTT. It yields the protein CASMGQGRQPQHF. The full variable domain, rest sourced from reference TRBV19 and TRBJ1-5, is DGGITQSPKYLFRKEGQNVTLSCEQNLNHDAMYWYRQDPGQGLRLIYYSQIVNDFQKGDIAEGYSVSREKKESFPLTVTSAQKNPTAFYLCASMGQGRQPQHFGDGTRLSIL.

V gene TRBV27 combines with J gene TRBJ2-1, with TRBD2 identical over 7 bases. Germline loops: CDR1 MNHEY, CDR2 SMNVEV (reference sequence). V lost 3 bases, J lost 0 bases, and 11 bases stayed unmatched. This CDR3 contains 18 residues. The CDR3 nucleotides read TGTGCCAGCAGTTTGGAGGGGATTAGCGGGCGCTCCTACAATGAGCAGTTCTTC. It codes for CASSLEGISGRSYNEQFF.

The J gene is TRBJ2-3, the V gene TRBV28, with D possibly matching TRBD1 (6 bases). CDR3 length: 16 residues. Per the germline V gene, CDR1 is MDHEN and CDR2 is SYDVKM. V lost 1 base and J 1 base, leaving 12 bases between the germline ends. The CDR3 DNA sequence: TGTGCCAGCAGTTTATCAGGGGTAGGTCGCACAGATACGCAGTATTTT. Amino acid sequence: CASSLSGVGRTDTQYF. Based on the CDR3 plus reference TRBV28 and TRBJ2-3, the full variable domain is DVKVTQSSRYLVKRTGEKVFLECVQDMDHENMFWYRQDPGLGLRLIYFSYDVKMKEKGDIPEGYSVSREKKERFSLILESASTNQTSMYLCASSLSGVGRTDTQYFGPGTRLTVL.

V and J are TRBV5-4 and TRBJ2-5, with TRBD1 matching over 8 bases. Trimming cost V 4 bases and J 2 bases; bases outside gene matches: 4. The CDR3 extends over 14 amino acids. Germline assignment: CDR1 SGHNT and CDR2 YYREEE (reference sequence). CDR3 loop: CASSLNRGQETQYF. Here the CDR3 DNA reads TGTGCCAGCAGCCTCAACAGGGGGCAAGAGACCCAGTACTTC.